Listed below are T cell receptor beta chains from one sample, sequenced in a study of blood T cells in healthy people across ages. Each CDR3 protein is one row after TCRdb ran MiXCR on the 5' RACE reads. The sample contains hundreds of thousands of distinct CDR3 sequences, about 30% of which appear only once. Sequencing was performed on blood. The receptors originated from a woman at least 80 years old in good health. The conserved cysteine and the conserved F or W are not part of the CDR3 here.

cdr3_aa v_call
ASSLVGSQGSGYGYT TRBV7-2
AWSLASGAVDTQY TRBV30
ASRADRVVTEAF TRBV6-1
ATKQGAQSYGYT TRBV6-1
ASSYLAGSTDTQY TRBV27
ASSPPRDQTQY TRBV7-8
ASSLYLGIRNPTGELF TRBV12-3/TRBV12-4
SARVSGNQPQH TRBV20-1
SFYDSLISHSPPH TRBV29-1
ASSQVLPTDTGELF TRBV25-1
ASSSEARTRSGANVLT TRBV7-9
SARQGGTRVVYEQF TRBV20-1
ASSLESGTITQY TRBV12-3/TRBV12-4
ASSSDREVRTDAQY TRBV12-3/TRBV12-4
ASSFPGTGIGTDTQY TRBV7-2
AWRQGHNEKLF TRBV30
ASSQGRGYNQPQH TRBV3-1
ASSWSVGVETQY TRBV5-1
AWTRTGAEGYT TRBV30
ATSDLRDSGTDTQY TRBV7-3
SASPGGRETQY TRBV20-1
ASSPIFREAEKLF TRBV6-1
SVMTVQGSEQF TRBV20-1
SAHQDTQY TRBV20-1
SGGVHEQF TRBV20-1
ASSLLVRRDTEAF TRBV28
AWIPLGQINNEQF TRBV30
ASSRDRGGDGCT TRBV6-1
ASSYGQATEAF TRBV6-2/TRBV6-3
RAARTDGAF TRBV20-1
ASSQAGSPLH TRBV3-1
ASSLAGLAGGEDTQY TRBV7-3
ASGTTMNTEAF TRBV25-1
SAGGSQNEQY TRBV29-1
SARASGNYNEQF TRBV20-1
ASSYRGRGWNGYT TRBV6-2/TRBV6-3
ASSYSQATYGYT TRBV7-8
SASPLGQSYEQY TRBV20-1
ASRTASPNTEAF TRBV12-3/TRBV12-4
ASNPGQGAPHGYT TRBV5-1
SAITSDPGELF TRBV29-1